Shown below are 28 T cell receptor beta chains from a single sample sequenced in a study of shared clonotypes between healthy human individuals. Only in-frame clones appear in the TCRdb table, and some are missing; sequencing was by immunoSEQ multiplex PCR. The table lists 70,000 to 95,000 clones, about 64% of them singletons, with about 51% in the top ten. The sequenced material came from memory CD8+ T cells sorted from blood. Subset given: CD45RO+ cells pooled with CCR7-negative TemRA cells. Receptors were obtained from a man under 40 in good health.

The chain recombines TRBV12-2 with TRBJ2-7. TRBV12-2 is marked as a pseudogene. This CDR3 contains 15 residues. The CDR3 reads CASRLLPTLGYEQYF. CDR3 DNA sequence: TGTGCAAGTCGCTTACTTCCTACACTGGGCTACGAGCAGTACTTC.

This rearrangement joins TRBV4-1 to TRBJ1-2; D is ambiguous. V gave up 0 bases and J gave up 4 bases, with 9 bases separating them. The length of the CDR3 is 14 residues. Germline CDR1 reads MGHRA; CDR2 reads YSYEKL. The CDR3 spells CASSQDIDSYGYTF. Written as DNA, the CDR3 is TGCGCCAGCAGCCAAGATATAGATAGCTATGGCTACACCTTC.

In its sample, this clone was seen many times. The chain employs TRBV6-5 and TRBJ2-7; no reliable D call. V was clipped by 6 bases and J by 3 bases, with 9 bases between them. CDR3 length: 12 residues. The germline CDR1 and CDR2 sequences are MNHEY and SVGAGI. The CDR3 nucleotides are TGTGCCAGCAGGTCGACGAGCTACGAGCAGTACTTC. It codes for CASRSTSYEQYF.

This clone came up a few times. This chain connects TRBV4-1 to TRBJ1-1; 7 bases fit TRBD1. The CDR3 extends over 14 amino acids. Germline V CDR1 and CDR2: MGHRA, YSYEKL. The V segment lost 3 bases and the J segment 1 base; nucleotides outside the gene matches: 2. CDR3 sequence reads: CASSHHRGNTEAFF. The CDR3 coding sequence is TGCGCCAGCAGCCATCACAGGGGGAACACTGAAGCTTTCTTT.

The chain employs TRBV11-2 and TRBJ1-2; D unclear. V lost 1 base, J lost 3 bases, and 12 bases lay in between. The germline CDR1 and CDR2 sequences are SGHAT and FQNNGV. CDR3 length: 15 amino acids. CDR3 amino acids: CASSLAEFSYYGYTF. DNA of the CDR3: TGTGCCAGCAGCTTAGCTGAGTTCTCCTACTATGGCTACACCTTC.

The rearrangement joins TRBV10-1 to TRBJ2-7; 9 positions agree with TRBD1. The CDR3 contains 14 residues. Germline values: CDR1 WNHNN, CDR2 SYGVQD (reference sequence). The J segment lost 2 bases and the V segment lost 1 base, leaving 0 bases of the junction unmatched. The CDR3 here is CASSEYRGPYEQYF. Written as DNA, the CDR3 is TGCGCCAGCAGTGAGTACAGGGGGCCCTACGAGCAGTACTTC.

The chain has TRBV7-2 and TRBJ2-7, with a possible D match to TRBD1 (5 bases). This CDR3 region has 16 residues. V gave up 4 bases and J gave up 0 bases, with 16 bases separating them. Germline CDR1 reads SGHTA; CDR2 reads FQGNSA. DNA for the CDR3: TGTGCCAGCAGCTACCCATACAGGCGAAGCTCCTACGAGCAGTACTTC. Protein: CASSYPYRRSSYEQYF.

This clone was seen a handful of times. The chain couples TRBV25-1 to TRBJ1-3; D gene uncertain. This CDR3 contains 15 residues. The germline gives CDR1 MGHDK, CDR2 SYGVNS. Trimming left V 0 bases short and J 2 bases short, with 8 bases between. The CDR3 is CASSEYGVAGNTIYF. The CDR3 coding sequence is TGTGCCAGCAGTGAATACGGGGTGGCTGGAAACACCATATATTTT.

The V and J genes are TRBV4-2 and TRBJ2-2; the D is unclear. Trimming pared 0 bases from V and 6 bases from J, leaving 14 bases between. Per the germline V gene, CDR1 is LGHNA and CDR2 is YNFKEQ. CDR3 length: 16 residues. CDR3 amino acids: CASSQDRELISGELFF. In DNA, the CDR3 is TGTGCCAGCAGCCAAGACAGAGAATTGATTTCCGGGGAGCTGTTTTTT.

The genes are TRBV6-4 and TRBJ2-1; D might be TRBD1 or TRBD2, each matching 6 bases. Germline-derived CDR1 and CDR2 are MRHNA and SNTAGT. Trimming left V 2 bases short and J 6 bases short, with 14 bases between. The CDR3 is 15 residues long. CDR3 sequence: CASSDTTEGGNEQFF. CDR3 nucleotide sequence: TGTGCCAGCAGTGACACGACGGAGGGGGGCAATGAGCAGTTCTTC.

This clone has at least ten counts. This chain uses TRBV6-5 with TRBJ2-1, with D perhaps matching TRBD2 (6 bases). Trimming took off 2 bases at V and 5 bases at J, with 7 bases between the two ends. CDR3 length equals 13 residues. Germline values: CDR1 MNHEY, CDR2 SVGAGI. The CDR3, as DNA: TGTGCCAGCAGTTACCGGGAGAACAATGAGCAGTTCTTC. Protein sequence: CASSYRENNEQFF.

The sample holds a few counts of this clone. This sequence joins TRBV27 and TRBJ2-3, with D possibly matching TRBD2 (5 bases). Looked up from germline, CDR1 is MNHEY and CDR2 is SMNVEV (reference sequence). Trimming left V 5 bases short and J 3 bases short, with 6 bases between. This CDR3 is 12 amino acids long. For the CDR3, the DNA is TGTGCCAGCAGTCCGGGGACAGATACGCAGTATTTT. It yields the protein CASSPGTDTQYF.

This sequence joins TRBV6-1 and TRBJ1-4; unclear D gene. Germline CDR1 reads MNHNS; CDR2 reads SASEGT. Deletions cut 4 bases from V and 7 bases from J, with 7 bases between. CDR3 length: 12 residues. The CDR3 here is CASSADGEKLFF. The CDR3 nucleotides are TGTGCCAGCAGTGCGGACGGTGAAAAACTGTTTTTT.

This clone was counted only a few times. The chain carries TRBV6-5 and TRBJ1-1; D gene ambiguous. Germline-derived CDR1 and CDR2 are MNHEY and SVGAGI. V lost 4 bases, J lost 5 bases, and 11 bases lay in between. This CDR3 is built from 13 residues. The chain's CDR3 is CASSFLPGTEAFF. The CDR3 DNA reads TGTGCCAGCAGTTTCCTTCCCGGAACTGAAGCTTTCTTT.

The gene calls are TRBV27 and TRBJ2-7; D remains ambiguous. Germline-derived CDR1 and CDR2 are MNHEY and SMNVEV (reference sequence). With 4 bases removed from V and 2 bases from J, the gap between germline ends came to 3 bases. The CDR3 loop spans 11 amino acids. CDR3 nucleotides: TGTGCCAGCAGTTCCCCCTACGAGCAGTACTTC. Encoded protein: CASSSPYEQYF.

The V and J genes are TRBV9 and TRBJ2-3, with 9 bases identical to TRBD2. The length of the CDR3 is 15 residues. With V trimmed by 2 bases and J by 5 bases, 6 bases remained unmatched. The germline V gene encodes CDR1 SGDLS and CDR2 YYNGEE. CDR3 protein: CASSVTSGHVDTQYF. The CDR3 DNA follows: TGTGCCAGCAGCGTCACTAGCGGGCATGTAGATACGCAGTATTTT. The full variable domain, rest sourced from reference TRBV9 and TRBJ2-3, is DSGVTQTPKHLITATGQRVTLRCSPRSGDLSVYWYQQSLDQGLQFLIQYYNGEERAKGNILERFSAQQFPDLHSELNLSSLELGDSALYFCASSVTSGHVDTQYFGPGTRLTVL.

This chain connects TRBV28 to TRBJ1-2; TRBD1 agrees at 7 bases. Per the germline V gene, CDR1 is MDHEN and CDR2 is SYDVKM. The CDR3 has 16 amino acids. The junction had 10 bases not matched to a gene; V was cut back by 6 bases and J by 0 bases. The CDR3: CASRASVDRTNYGYTF. The CDR3 DNA follows: TGTGCCAGCAGAGCATCCGTGGACAGGACTAACTATGGCTACACCTTC.

J is TRBJ2-3 and V is TRBV25-1, with D possibly TRBD1 on 6 matching bases. Per germline, CDR1 MGHDK and CDR2 SYGVNS. The CDR3 has 16 residues. Trimming pared 5 bases from V and 8 bases from J, leaving 23 bases between. The CDR3: CASSTRDTAAVGTQYF. The DNA of the CDR3 is TGTGCCAGCAGTACCCGGGACACCGCTGCTGTTGGTACGCAGTATTTT.

The chain recombines TRBV6-5 with TRBJ1-4; D is uncertain. The length of the CDR3 is 15 residues. V gave up 7 bases and J gave up 4 bases, with 16 bases separating them. Per germline, CDR1 MNHEY and CDR2 SVGAGI. CDR3 in DNA: TGTGCCAGCACCCCCCGGCGGAGGATTAATGAAAAACTGTTTTTT. This translates into CASTPRRRINEKLFF.

This clone was seen many times. This chain links TRBV5-1 with TRBJ2-6; D is possibly TRBD2 (5 bases). V dropped 8 bases and J dropped 4 bases, with 7 bases sitting between them. The CDR3 consists of 12 residues. CDR1 is SGHRS and CDR2 is YFSETQ in the germline V gene. The CDR3 loop is CARRAGANVLTF. In nucleotides, the CDR3 is TGCGCCAGGAGGGCCGGGGCCAACGTCCTGACTTTC.

This sequence joins TRBV5-1 and TRBJ1-2; maybe TRBD1 (5 bases). Germline V gene sequence: CDR1 SGHRS, CDR2 YFSETQ. Trimming removed 4 bases at V and 8 bases at J, with 18 bases between. This CDR3 spans 14 amino acids. CDR3 DNA: TGCGCCAGCAGCCCCGGGGCCCTTGGGGAGGGCTACACCTTC. Translating it yields CASSPGALGEGYTF.

About this clone: The identical CDR3 is also encoded by other nucleotide sequences in the sample. This chain uses TRBV7-2 with TRBJ2-1, with unresolved D. CDR3 length: 14 amino acids. Germline CDR1 SGHTA, CDR2 FQGNSA. V lost 5 bases and J 8 bases, leaving 16 bases between the germline ends. The CDR3 reads CASSLDGPLDEQFF. The CDR3 bases are TGTGCCAGCAGCCTCGACGGGCCGTTGGATGAGCAGTTCTTC. The complete variable domain, with remaining parts taken from reference TRBV7-2 and TRBJ2-1, reads GAGVSQSPSNKVTEKGKDVELRCDPISGHTALYWYRQSLGQGLEFLIYFQGNSAPDKSGLPSDRFSAERTGGSVSTLTIQRTQQEDSAVYLCASSLDGPLDEQFFGPGTRLTVL.

This clone was counted many times. V and J are TRBV4-1 and TRBJ1-1; possibly TRBD1 for D (5 bases). The length of the CDR3 is 13 residues. CDR1 is MGHRA, CDR2 YSYEKL, per germline. Trimming took 8 bases from V and 4 from J, leaving 14 bases between them. The CDR3 spells CASSIREVTEAFF. The CDR3, as DNA: TGCGCCAGCTCTATCAGGGAGGTCACTGAAGCTTTCTTT.

The CDR3 bases are TGTGCCAGCAGCCAGGTCGGGGGGGCGATGTACAATGAGCAGTTCTTC. Amino acids: CASSQVGGAMYNEQFF. This chain uses TRBV4-2 with TRBJ2-1; 8 bases map to TRBD2. From germline, CDR1 is LGHNA and CDR2 YNFKEQ. The CDR3 has 16 residues. With V trimmed by 3 bases and J by 4 bases, 8 bases remained unmatched.

The rearrangement joins TRBV28 to TRBJ2-3; 8 nucleotides align to TRBD2. The CDR3 consists of 15 residues. Losses at the gene ends were 1 base for V and 3 bases for J; bases not matched to a gene: 3. The germline V gene encodes CDR1 MDHEN and CDR2 SYDVKM. The DNA of the CDR3 is TGTGCCAGCAGTTTATTTGGCGGGAGGACAGATACGCAGTATTTT. Its protein product is CASSLFGGRTDTQYF.

This chain connects TRBV7-9 to TRBJ2-7; 7 bases are a match to TRBD2. The junction had 3 bases not matched to a gene; V was cut back by 4 bases and J by 6 bases. Germline V gene data show CDR1 as SEHNR and CDR2 as FQNEAQ (reference sequence). The CDR3 totals 12 residues. The CDR3 DNA is TGTGCCAGCAGCTCAGGACTAGTCGAGCAGTACTTC. Amino acids: CASSSGLVEQYF.

This clone was counted a few times. The J gene is TRBJ2-7, the V gene TRBV25-1, with TRBD1 matching 7 bases. This CDR3 spans 13 amino acids. V lost 3 bases to trimming and J lost 3 bases; unmatched junction nucleotides: 2. Per germline, CDR1 MGHDK and CDR2 SYGVNS. In DNA form, the CDR3 reads TGTGCCAGCAGTGAGGGGACAGTCTACGAGCAGTACTTC. Residues: CASSEGTVYEQYF.

The chain links TRBV25-1 to TRBJ1-5; D gene unclear. The CDR3 is 12 amino acids. V lost 5 bases and J 5 bases, leaving 7 bases between the germline ends. Per germline, CDR1 MGHDK and CDR2 SYGVNS. CDR3 bases: TGTGCCAGCAGTTCGGGTTATCAGCCCCAGCATTTT. This codes for CASSSGYQPQHF.